A single sample is the source of the 9 T cell receptor beta chains below, sequenced in a study of shared clonotypes between healthy human individuals. Clones were read by immunoSEQ multiplex PCR, and TCRdb kept only the in-frame ones, dropping some. The table lists about 2.4 million clones, under 95% of them singletons. The sample consisted of naive CD4+ T cells from PBMCs. Subset described: CD45RA+ positively selected. These receptors were collected from a young man in good health. Some clones in this sample may be carry-over from other donors' samples.

The rearrangement joins TRBV6-6 to TRBJ1-1, with D possibly TRBD1 on 5 matching bases. There are 14 residues in the CDR3. V lost 6 bases, J lost 6 bases, and 17 bases lay in between. Germline CDR1 MNHNY, CDR2 SVGAGI (reference sequence). In nucleotides, the CDR3 is TGTGCCAGCAGGAGCGACAGTTCTGGGTCTGAAGCTTTCTTT. The encoded protein is CASRSDSSGSEAFF.

The chain employs TRBV7-9 and TRBJ2-5, with D hard to call. The CDR3 is 14 amino acids. Germline V gene data show CDR1 as SEHNR and CDR2 as FQNEAQ (reference sequence). V was trimmed by 5 bases and J by 5 bases, leaving 15 bases between them. The CDR3 sequence: CASSHPPVGETQYF. The CDR3, as DNA: TGTGCCAGCAGCCACCCTCCGGTCGGGGAGACCCAGTACTTC.

Comment on this clone: The same CDR3 arises from other DNA sequences in this sample as well. The rearrangement joins TRBV6-1 to TRBJ1-1; D not resolved. CDR1 is MNHNS and CDR2 is SASEGT in the germline V gene. Trimming removed 7 bases at V and 2 bases at J, with 5 bases between. This CDR3 is 11 amino acids long. This CDR3 is CASTLNTEAFF. CDR3 DNA sequence: TGTGCCAGCACTTTAAACACTGAAGCTTTCTTT.

The chain is built from TRBV27 and TRBJ1-4, with 7 nucleotides matching TRBD1. V was pared by 4 bases and J by 7 bases, with 9 bases of the junction left unmatched. This CDR3 is built from 15 residues. The V gene's germline CDR1 is MNHEY and CDR2 SMNVEV (reference sequence). CDR3 loop: CASSSIQGGGEKLFF. The CDR3 bases are TGTGCCAGCAGTTCAATCCAGGGGGGTGGTGAAAAACTGTTTTTT.

This clone has only one observation. The chain combines TRBV6-1 with TRBJ1-5; the D is unclear. The CDR3 length is 15 residues. V shed 4 bases and J shed 3 bases, with 13 bases lying between them. The V gene's germline CDR1 is MNHNS and CDR2 SASEGT. The CDR3 reads CASSARSPFNQPQHF. In DNA form, the CDR3 reads TGTGCCAGCAGTGCCCGGTCACCTTTCAATCAGCCCCAGCATTTT.

V gene TRBV10-3 combines with J gene TRBJ1-1; tentatively, D is TRBD1 (5 bases). CDR3 length equals 14 residues. Trimming stripped 6 bases from V and 1 base from J, with 12 bases between. Germline CDR1 and CDR2: ENHRY and SYGVKD. CDR3 DNA: TGTGCCATCAGGTCGACAGACGGGAACACTGAAGCTTTCTTT. The encoded protein is CAIRSTDGNTEAFF.

The V call is TRBV7-9, the J call TRBJ1-2, with a possible D match to TRBD1 (5 bases). This CDR3 spans 15 amino acids. Trimming shortened V by 5 bases and J by 4 bases, and 17 bases separated the two germline ends. Germline V gives CDR1 SEHNR, CDR2 FQNEAQ (reference sequence). This CDR3 is CASSNSGGEIYGYTF. As DNA, the CDR3 is TGTGCCAGCAGCAACTCTGGGGGGGAGATCTATGGCTACACCTTC.

The V call is TRBV15, the J call TRBJ1-5; 7 nucleotides line up with TRBD1. The CDR3 has 15 residues. V gave up 5 bases and J gave up 6 bases; unmatched junction bases: 10. Germline V gives CDR1 LNHNV, CDR2 YYDKDF (reference sequence). CDR3 bases: TGTGCCACCAGCTCCGACAGGGCTGTCGGTCAGCCCCAGCATTTT. Protein product: CATSSDRAVGQPQHF.

In the case of this clone: A much larger clone differs by one base, so this may be a read error. This rearrangement joins TRBV7-6 to TRBJ2-2; no firm D call. CDR3 size: 11 residues. Germline V gene sequence: CDR1 SGHVS, CDR2 FNYEAQ. Trimming shortened V by 2 bases and J by 6 bases, and 1 base separated the two germline ends. The CDR3: CASSLSGELFF. The CDR3 bases are TGTGCCAGCAGCTTATCCGGGGAGCTGTTTTTT.